This TCR beta chain was profiled in a study of T cell responses to AZD1222 COVID-19 vaccine. Study-level results: Just a handful of AZD1222 recipients were seropositive at baseline.

Profiled with immunoSEQ multiplex PCR; TCRdb holds only in-frame clones, not every one. In the table there are roughly 120,000 clones, approximately 91% of which are singletons. To note about this clone: Its target is not known. At one of its ends the junction is not consistent with the germline gene, which may arise from a read error.

CDR3 length: 14 residues. The germline CDR1 and CDR2 sequences are SGHTA and FQGNSA. Sequences were derived from peripheral blood, sampled on day 0 of MenACWY control vaccination. This clonotype originated in an adult in good health. The chain is built from TRBV7-2 and TRBJ1-5; TRBD1 agrees at 7 bases. CDR3 nucleotide sequence: TGTGCCAGCAGCCCTCACAGGGGCAACCAGCCCCAGCATTTT. The encoded protein is CASSPHRGNQPQHF.